Presented here are 23 T cell receptor beta chains from one specimen sequenced in a study of cytomegalovirus exposure and HLA in healthy donors. Data came from immunoSEQ multiplex PCR; TCRdb stores just in-frame clones and leaves some out. The table includes roughly 180,000 clones, roughly 82% detected once. Sequenced input: PBMCs. These receptors originate from a man aged 18 to 29 in good health and CMV-seropositive.

The chain uses TRBV6-6 and TRBJ2-1; TRBD1 matches at 10 bases. V lost 4 bases to trimming and J lost 7 bases; unmatched junction nucleotides: 7. CDR3 length equals 15 residues. The V gene's germline CDR1 is MNHNY and CDR2 SVGAGI (reference sequence). For the CDR3, the DNA is TGTGCCAGCAGTTCCTTGGGACAGGGGTCGAATGAGCAGTTCTTC. Encoded protein: CASSSLGQGSNEQFF.

This chain connects TRBV4-2 to TRBJ2-1; 9 nucleotides line up with TRBD2. CDR3 length: 16 residues. In germline, CDR1 is LGHNA, CDR2 YNFKEQ. V dropped 6 bases and J dropped 7; count of bases not matched to a gene: 13. CDR3 region: CASSVEAGGGGNEQFF. CDR3 DNA: TGTGCCAGCAGTGTAGAAGCGGGAGGCGGAGGGAATGAGCAGTTCTTC.

This chain uses TRBV28 with TRBJ1-2; D is undetermined. The germline V gene encodes CDR1 MDHEN and CDR2 SYDVKM. This CDR3 is built from 14 residues. Trimming took off 6 bases at V and 3 bases at J, with 14 bases between the two ends. The CDR3 loop is CASRPPGGHYGYTF. In nucleotides, the CDR3 is TGTGCCAGCAGGCCCCCCGGCGGCCACTATGGCTACACCTTC.

This clone was found a few times. The chain has TRBV5-6 and TRBJ1-2; 9 bases match TRBD1. V shed 4 bases, J shed 2 bases, and the junction held 3 bases outside the gene matches. The CDR3 is 14 residues long. Looked up from germline, CDR1 is SGHDT and CDR2 is YYEEEE. The CDR3 DNA follows: TGTGCCAGCAGCCCTGGACAGGGGAACTATGGCTACACCTTC. Translation gives CASSPGQGNYGYTF.

V gene TRBV5-5 combines with J gene TRBJ2-3, with 7 bases that match TRBD2. The germline V gene encodes CDR1 SGHKS and CDR2 YYEKEE (reference sequence). The CDR3 extends over 15 amino acids. The V segment lost 0 bases and the J segment 6 bases; nucleotides outside the gene matches: 7. Written as DNA, the CDR3 is TGTGCCAGCAGCTTGGGGGGGGGTCGGGTGGATACGCAGTATTTT. Its translation is CASSLGGGRVDTQYF. Based on the CDR3 plus reference TRBV5-5 and TRBJ2-3, the full variable domain is DAGVTQSPTHLIKTRGQQVTLRCSPISGHKSVSWYQQVLGQGPQFIFQYYEKEERGRGNFPDRFSARQFPNYSSELNVNALLLGDSALYLCASSLGGGRVDTQYFGPGTRLTVL.

The chain links TRBV5-5 to TRBJ2-7; TRBD1 aligns across 8 bases. The CDR3 runs to 16 residues. V lost 0 bases and J lost 7; bases outside the gene matches: 12. Germline V gives CDR1 SGHKS, CDR2 YYEKEE (reference sequence). The DNA for the CDR3 is TGTGCCAGCAGCTTGGCATGGCCTCAACAGGGGGGAGAGCAGTACTTC. Amino acids: CASSLAWPQQGGEQYF.

The rearrangement uses TRBV4-3 and TRBJ2-1; tentatively, D is TRBD2 (7 bases). CDR1 and CDR2 (germline): LGHNA, YSLEER. The V and J ends lost 1 base and 2 bases respectively, with 9 bases between them. CDR3 length equals 15 residues. The CDR3 protein is CASSQGEGAYNEQFF. CDR3 nucleotides: TGCGCCAGCAGCCAAGGGGAGGGGGCCTACAATGAGCAGTTCTTC.

The V gene is TRBV28, the J gene TRBJ1-2, with D perhaps matching TRBD1 (5 bases). V was clipped by 7 bases and J by 3 bases, with 12 bases between them. The CDR3 is 13 residues long. The germline V gene encodes CDR1 MDHEN and CDR2 SYDVKM. The CDR3: CASNKQGHYGYTF. CDR3 DNA: TGTGCCAGCAACAAGCAGGGCCACTATGGCTACACCTTC.

The chain is built from TRBV7-2 and TRBJ2-7, with 10 bases that match TRBD2. Germline V gene sequence: CDR1 SGHTA, CDR2 FQGNSA. V shed 4 bases and J 8 bases; nucleotides not matched to a gene: 5. The CDR3 contains 13 residues. As DNA, the CDR3 is TGTGCCAGCAGCTCAGTAACTAGCGGGAAGCAGTACTTC. It is translated as CASSSVTSGKQYF. The variable domain in full, with the rest retrieved from reference TRBV7-2 and TRBJ2-7, is GAGVSQSPSNKVTEKGKDVELRCDPISGHTALYWYRQSLGQGLEFLIYFQGNSAPDKSGLPSDRFSAERTGGSVSTLTIQRTQQEDSAVYLCASSSVTSGKQYFGPGTRLTVT.

The J gene is TRBJ2-5, the V gene TRBV4-1; no clear D. The CDR3 runs to 15 residues. Germline V gives CDR1 MGHRA, CDR2 YSYEKL. Trimming stripped 3 bases from V and 0 bases from J, with 11 bases between. CDR3 protein: CASSHVIQNQETQYF. The CDR3 DNA reads as TGCGCCAGCAGCCACGTTATACAGAACCAAGAGACCCAGTACTTC.

J is TRBJ2-2 and V is TRBV27, with a tentative D call TRBD2 (6 bases). The CDR3 sequence is 15 residues long. Deletions cut 4 bases from V and 7 bases from J, with 16 bases between. CDR1 and CDR2 (germline): MNHEY, SMNVEV (reference sequence). The CDR3 sequence is CASSSPAGRGGELFF. CDR3 nucleotide sequence: TGTGCCAGCAGTTCCCCTGCGGGGCGCGGCGGGGAGCTGTTTTTT.

The rearrangement links TRBV27 to TRBJ2-3; D not certain. The CDR3 length is 16 residues. Germline-derived CDR1 and CDR2 are MNHEY and SMNVEV (reference sequence). V lost 5 bases and J 3 bases, leaving 18 bases between the germline ends. CDR3 DNA: TGTGCCAGCAGTCCCGGAGTTTTTAGTGCAACAGATACGCAGTATTTT. Translated: CASSPGVFSATDTQYF.

The V and J genes are TRBV19 and TRBJ1-2; the match to TRBD1 covers 7 bases. Per the germline V gene, CDR1 is LNHDA and CDR2 is SQIVND (reference sequence). The CDR3 extends over 14 amino acids. The V segment lost 10 bases and the J segment 0 bases; nucleotides outside the gene matches: 8. CDR3 residues: CATTRDSANYGYTF. In nucleotides, the CDR3 is TGTGCCACAACCCGGGACAGCGCTAACTATGGCTACACCTTC.

The V call is TRBV30, the J call TRBJ2-5; 7 nucleotides agree with TRBD1. There are 15 residues in the CDR3. From germline, CDR1 is GTSNPN and CDR2 SVGIG (reference sequence). V lost 3 bases, J lost 2 bases, and 9 bases stayed unmatched. The CDR3, as DNA: TGTGCCTGGAGCGCCGACAGGGTGGGACAAGAGACCCAGTACTTC. It encodes CAWSADRVGQETQYF.

In this sample, this clone turned up once. The chain couples TRBV6-1 to TRBJ2-2; 8 nucleotides line up with TRBD2. With V trimmed by 3 bases and J by 1 base, 1 base remained unmatched. Germline V gives CDR1 MNHNS, CDR2 SASEGT. This CDR3 region has 15 residues. The chain's CDR3 is CASSDSGGNTGELFF. The CDR3 DNA follows: TGTGCCAGCAGTGACAGCGGGGGGAACACCGGGGAGCTGTTTTTT.

The CDR3 DNA is TGTGCCAGCAGCCAAGATACTAGCGGGGATTACAATGAGCAGTTCTTC. This translates into CASSQDTSGDYNEQFF. This chain uses TRBV4-2 with TRBJ2-1; 10 nucleotides match TRBD2. After removal of 0 bases from V and 4 bases from J, the junction contained 3 bases not matched to a gene. The CDR3 runs 16 residues. Germline V gives CDR1 LGHNA, CDR2 YNFKEQ.

The chain carries TRBV19 and TRBJ2-2; a possible D gene is TRBD2 (5 bases). Germline V gene data show CDR1 as LNHDA and CDR2 as SQIVND (reference sequence). Trimming shortened V by 5 bases and J by 8 bases, and 18 bases separated the two germline ends. This CDR3 has 15 amino acids. CDR3 region: CASSPIGVPFGELFF. The CDR3 DNA is TGTGCCAGTAGTCCCATCGGGGTTCCCTTTGGGGAGCTGTTTTTT.

This rearrangement joins TRBV5-6 to TRBJ1-5; D possibly corresponds to TRBD1 (6 bases). V was cut by 2 bases and J by 2 bases, with 17 bases left in between. The germline V gene has CDR1 SGHDT and CDR2 YYEEEE. The CDR3 length is 17 residues. Here the CDR3 DNA reads TGTGCCAGCAGCTTTAAAACAGGGAGTGGTGGCAATCAGCCCCAGCATTTT. This sequence encodes CASSFKTGSGGNQPQHF. The full variable domain, completed using reference TRBV5-6 and TRBJ1-5, is DAGVTQSPTHLIKTRGQQVTLRCSPKSGHDTVSWYQQALGQGPQFIFQYYEEEERQRGNFPDRFSGHQFPNYSSELNVNALLLGDSALYLCASSFKTGSGGNQPQHFGDGTRLSIL.

The J gene is TRBJ1-5, the V gene TRBV28; a weak D match, TRBD1 (5 bases). This CDR3 has 13 residues. V shed 3 bases and J shed 7 bases, with 10 bases lying between them. Per the germline V gene, CDR1 is MDHEN and CDR2 is SYDVKM. CDR3 nucleotides: TGTGCCAGCAGTTTGGACATACGGCAGCCCCAGCATTTT. Its translation is CASSLDIRQPQHF. The whole variable domain, remainder taken from reference TRBV28 and TRBJ1-5, is DVKVTQSSRYLVKRTGEKVFLECVQDMDHENMFWYRQDPGLGLRLIYFSYDVKMKEKGDIPEGYSVSREKKERFSLILESASTNQTSMYLCASSLDIRQPQHFGDGTRLSIL.

This chain uses TRBV7-2 with TRBJ1-2; unclear D gene. Trimming removed 5 bases from V and 8 bases from J, with 21 bases in between. The CDR3 is 15 residues long. Germline values: CDR1 SGHTA, CDR2 FQGNSA. The CDR3 DNA sequence: TGTGCCAGCAGCCCCGGGGAACCCCCGATGGGGGGCTACACCTTC. This translates into CASSPGEPPMGGYTF.

Only one count was recorded for this clone. The chain is built from TRBV11-2 and TRBJ1-3, with TRBD1 matching over 9 bases. Germline trimming cut 3 bases from V and 0 bases from J; bases unmatched to any gene: 3. Looked up from germline, CDR1 is SGHAT and CDR2 is FQNNGV. The CDR3 is made up of 16 amino acids. The CDR3 DNA is TGTGCCAGCAGCTTCCGGGACAGGGACTCTGGAAACACCATATATTTT. Translated, it gives CASSFRDRDSGNTIYF.

This chain connects TRBV19 to TRBJ2-7; 10 nucleotides match TRBD2. The germline V gene has CDR1 LNHDA and CDR2 SQIVND (reference sequence). With V trimmed by 5 bases and J by 0 bases, 10 bases remained unmatched. The CDR3 sequence is 17 residues long. CDR3 sequence (DNA): TGTGCCAGTAGTCCGAGCGCTAGCGGGAGTGACTCCTACGAGCAGTACTTC. Its translation is CASSPSASGSDSYEQYF.

This clone was seen only a few times. This chain joins TRBV7-7 and TRBJ2-1; tentative D call: TRBD2 (6 bases). This CDR3 is 17 amino acids long. V lost 4 bases to trimming and J lost 0 bases, with 16 bases between them. The germline V gene has CDR1 SSHAT and CDR2 FNYEAQ (reference sequence). The chain's CDR3 is CASSSGGTRSSYNEQFF. The CDR3 nucleotides read TGTGCCAGCAGCTCGGGCGGGACCAGGAGCTCCTACAATGAGCAGTTCTTC.